This T cell receptor (beta chain) stems from a study of T-cell memory formation after mild COVID-19. Study in general: TCR clustering was largely donor specific. Study-level findings and limits: What remained unconfirmed was the SARS-CoV-2 specificity of second-wave clones peaking on day 37. The main location of contracting CD4+ clones was CM and EM, and that of contracting CD8+ clones was EMRA.

cDNA libraries for TCR alpha and TCR beta, carrying sample barcodes and UMIs, came from 5'RACE with constant-segment primers. TCRdb re-called the 5' RACE reads with MiXCR, one entry per CDR3 protein. The sample comprises approximately 570,000 distinct CDR3 sequences, more than 15% of which are singletons, and around 12% rests with the top ten. Regarding this clonotype: Its antigen remains unknown.

Germline lookup yields CDR1 SGHRS and CDR2 YFSETQ. V dropped 0 bases and J dropped 1 base, with 16 bases sitting between them. The CDR3 runs 18 residues. The chain has TRBV5-1 and TRBJ1-4, with D unclear. The receptor's source is an adult woman who had mild COVID-19 (a few samples of this study predate the infection). Cell type and time point are not known. The specimen was PBMCs or a T cell subset sorted from them (not recorded which). The CDR3 DNA is TGCGCCAGCAGCTTGGCCTCCAAGGTTCGCGGAACTAATGAAAAACTGTTTTTT. The encoded protein is CASSLASKVRGTNEKLFF.